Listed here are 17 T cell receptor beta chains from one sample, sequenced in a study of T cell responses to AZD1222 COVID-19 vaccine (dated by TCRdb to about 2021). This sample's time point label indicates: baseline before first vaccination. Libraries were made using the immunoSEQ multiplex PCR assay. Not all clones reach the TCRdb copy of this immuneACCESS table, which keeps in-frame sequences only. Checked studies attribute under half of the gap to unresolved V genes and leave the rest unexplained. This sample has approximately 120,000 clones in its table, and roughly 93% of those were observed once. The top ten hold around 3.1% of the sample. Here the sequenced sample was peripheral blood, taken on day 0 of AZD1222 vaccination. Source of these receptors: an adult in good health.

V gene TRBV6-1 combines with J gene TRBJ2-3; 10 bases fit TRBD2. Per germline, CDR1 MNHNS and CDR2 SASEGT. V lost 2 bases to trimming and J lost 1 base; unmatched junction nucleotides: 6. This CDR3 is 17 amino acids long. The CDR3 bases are TGTGCCAGCAGTGAATCTTGGACTAGCGGAGGCACAGATACGCAGTATTTT. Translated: CASSESWTSGGTDTQYF.

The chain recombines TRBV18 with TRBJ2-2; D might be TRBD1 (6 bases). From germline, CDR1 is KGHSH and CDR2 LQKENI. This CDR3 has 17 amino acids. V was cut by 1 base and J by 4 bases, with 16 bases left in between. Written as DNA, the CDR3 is TGTGCCAGCTCACCACGGCAAACAGGGTGGAGCACCGGGGAGCTGTTTTTT. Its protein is CASSPRQTGWSTGELFF.

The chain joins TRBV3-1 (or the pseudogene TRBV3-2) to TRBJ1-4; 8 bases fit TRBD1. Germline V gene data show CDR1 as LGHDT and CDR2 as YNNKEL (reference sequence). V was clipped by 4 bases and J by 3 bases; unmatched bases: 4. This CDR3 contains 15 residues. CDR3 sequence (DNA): TGTGCCAGCAGCCCCACAGGGGGGTCTAATGAAAAACTGTTTTTT. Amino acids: CASSPTGGSNEKLFF.

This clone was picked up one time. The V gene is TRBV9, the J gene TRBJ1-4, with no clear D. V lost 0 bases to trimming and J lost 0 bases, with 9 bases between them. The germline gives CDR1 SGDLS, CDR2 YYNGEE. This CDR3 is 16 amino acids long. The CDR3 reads CASSVGAAATNEKLFF. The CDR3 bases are TGTGCCAGCAGCGTAGGGGCAGCTGCAACTAATGAAAAACTGTTTTTT.

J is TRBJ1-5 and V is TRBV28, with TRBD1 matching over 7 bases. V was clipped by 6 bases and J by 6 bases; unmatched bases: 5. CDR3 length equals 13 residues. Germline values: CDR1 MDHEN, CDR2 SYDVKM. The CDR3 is CASRGTATQPQHF. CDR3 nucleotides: TGTGCCAGCAGAGGGACAGCGACTCAGCCCCAGCATTTT.

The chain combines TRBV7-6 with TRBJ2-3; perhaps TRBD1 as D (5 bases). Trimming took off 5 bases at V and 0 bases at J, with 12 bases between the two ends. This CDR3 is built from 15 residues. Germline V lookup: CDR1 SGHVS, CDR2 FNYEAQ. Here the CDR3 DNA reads TGTGCCAGCAGCCCACAGGAGATAAGCACAGATACGCAGTATTTT. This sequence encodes CASSPQEISTDTQYF.

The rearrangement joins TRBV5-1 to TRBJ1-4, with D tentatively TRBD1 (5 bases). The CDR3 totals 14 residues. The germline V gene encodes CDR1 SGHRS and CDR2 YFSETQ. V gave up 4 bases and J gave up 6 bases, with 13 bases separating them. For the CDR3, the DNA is TGCGCCAGCAGCAACGACGGGGGGTATGAAAAACTGTTTTTT. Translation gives CASSNDGGYEKLFF.

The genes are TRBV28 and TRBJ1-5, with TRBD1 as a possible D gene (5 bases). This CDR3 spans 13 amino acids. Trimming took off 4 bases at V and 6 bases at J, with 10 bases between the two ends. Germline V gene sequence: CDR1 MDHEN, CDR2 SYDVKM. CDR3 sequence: CASSSQGTQPQHF. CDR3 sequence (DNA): TGTGCCAGCAGTTCCCAGGGAACTCAGCCCCAGCATTTT.

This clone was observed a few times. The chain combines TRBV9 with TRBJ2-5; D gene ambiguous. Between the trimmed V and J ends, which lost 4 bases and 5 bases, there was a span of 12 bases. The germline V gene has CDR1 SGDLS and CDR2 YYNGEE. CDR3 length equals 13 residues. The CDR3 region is CASSRQISETQYF. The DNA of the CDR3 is TGTGCCAGCAGCCGGCAGATTTCCGAGACCCAGTACTTC. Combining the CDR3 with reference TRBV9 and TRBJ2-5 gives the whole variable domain DSGVTQTPKHLITATGQRVTLRCSPRSGDLSVYWYQQSLDQGLQFLIQYYNGEERAKGNILERFSAQQFPDLHSELNLSSLELGDSALYFCASSRQISETQYFGPGTRLLVL.

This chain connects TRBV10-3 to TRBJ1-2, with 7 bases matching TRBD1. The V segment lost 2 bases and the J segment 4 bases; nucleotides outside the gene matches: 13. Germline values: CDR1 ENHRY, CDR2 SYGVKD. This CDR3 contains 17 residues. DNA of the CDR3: TGTGCCATCAGTGAGCAGGGGACAGCTGGAGAGGGCTATGGCTACACCTTC. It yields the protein CAISEQGTAGEGYGYTF.

DNA of the CDR3: TGTGCCAGCAGCTTACGGGGGGGGGAGCCCCAGCATTTT. It codes for CASSLRGGEPQHF. The chain has TRBV11-2 and TRBJ1-5; D possibly corresponds to TRBD1 (5 bases). The ends were cut back, 2 bases at V and 8 bases at J, with 10 bases in the middle. CDR1 and CDR2 (germline): SGHAT, FQNNGV. The CDR3 contains 13 residues. The whole variable domain, remainder taken from reference TRBV11-2 and TRBJ1-5, is EAGVAQSPRYKIIEKRQSVAFWCNPISGHATLYWYQQILGQGPKLLIQFQNNGVVDDSQLPKDRFSAERLKGVDSTLKIQPAKLEDSAVYLCASSLRGGEPQHFGDGTRLSIL.

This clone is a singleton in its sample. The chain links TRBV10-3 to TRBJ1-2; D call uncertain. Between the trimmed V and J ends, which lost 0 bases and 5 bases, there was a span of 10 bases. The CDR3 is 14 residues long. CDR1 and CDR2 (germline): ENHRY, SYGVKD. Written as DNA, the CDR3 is TGTGCCATCAGTGAGTCGGTAGGGCGATATGGCTACACCTTC. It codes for CAISESVGRYGYTF.

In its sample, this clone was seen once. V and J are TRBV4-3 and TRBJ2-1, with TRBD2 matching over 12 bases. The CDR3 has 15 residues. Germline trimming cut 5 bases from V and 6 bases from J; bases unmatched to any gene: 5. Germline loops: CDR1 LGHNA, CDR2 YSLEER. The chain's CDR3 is CASSATSGRGNEQFF. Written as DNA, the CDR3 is TGCGCCAGCAGCGCGACTAGCGGGAGAGGCAATGAGCAGTTCTTC.

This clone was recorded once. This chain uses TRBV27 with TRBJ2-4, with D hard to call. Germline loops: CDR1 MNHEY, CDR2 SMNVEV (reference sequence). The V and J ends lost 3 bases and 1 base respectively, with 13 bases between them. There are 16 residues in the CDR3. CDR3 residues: CASSFQSNGAKNIQYF. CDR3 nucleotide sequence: TGTGCCAGCAGTTTTCAGAGCAACGGGGCCAAAAACATTCAGTACTTC.

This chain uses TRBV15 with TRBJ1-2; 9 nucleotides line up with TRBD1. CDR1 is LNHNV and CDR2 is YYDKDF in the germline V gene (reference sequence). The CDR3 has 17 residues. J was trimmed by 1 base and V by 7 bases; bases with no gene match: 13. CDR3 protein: CATTENRGPPFNYGYTF. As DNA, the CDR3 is TGTGCCACCACCGAAAACAGGGGGCCTCCCTTTAACTATGGCTACACCTTC.

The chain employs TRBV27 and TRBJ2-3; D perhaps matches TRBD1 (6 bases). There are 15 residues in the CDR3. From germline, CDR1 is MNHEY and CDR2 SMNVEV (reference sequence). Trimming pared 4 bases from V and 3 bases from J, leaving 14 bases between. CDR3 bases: TGTGCCAGCAGTTATCAGGGGTCGGGAACAGATACGCAGTATTTT. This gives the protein CASSYQGSGTDTQYF.

The CDR3, as DNA: TGTGCCAGCAGTGAACAGGGTTTTTCACCCCTCCACTTT. Its protein product is CASSEQGFSPLHF. The chain carries TRBV25-1 and TRBJ1-6, with D maybe TRBD1 (5 bases). The CDR3 runs 13 residues. Deletions cut 2 bases from V and 9 bases from J, with 8 bases between. Per germline, CDR1 MGHDK and CDR2 SYGVNS.